The T cell receptor (beta chain) under discussion was sequenced for a study of T cell responses to AZD1222 COVID-19 vaccine. Concerning this clone: Antigen unknown.

Broader study findings: Close to half of all spike-specific TCRs reportedly target regions of the variants that are unmutated.

Only in-frame clones appear in the TCRdb table, and some are missing; sequencing was by immunoSEQ multiplex PCR. This sample yields approximately 71,000 clones, of which 85% to 90% are seen a single time; 7.8% belongs to the top ten. With 4 bases clipped from V and 8 bases from J, the junction kept 6 bases outside the gene matches. This CDR3 spans 15 amino acids. Germline CDR1 SGHRS, CDR2 YFSETQ. The chain employs TRBV5-1 and TRBJ2-1, with 13 bases lining up with TRBD2. The sequencing used peripheral blood, collected on day 0 of AZD1222 vaccination. The clonotype comes from an adult in good health. The CDR3 sequence: CASSSGTSGNDEQFF. The CDR3 region has the DNA TGCGCCAGCAGCAGCGGGACTAGCGGGAACGATGAGCAGTTCTTC.